Sequencing of this T cell receptor (beta chain) was carried out in a study of CD8+CD57+ T cells in acquired aplastic anemia. This clonotype was picked up one time. As yet, its antigen is unknown. TCR beta VDJ and CDR3 were profiled, and genomic DNA was the template. TCRdb analysed the reads with MiXCR anew, one entry per CDR3 protein. The sample has about 290,000 distinct CDR3 sequences, roughly 53% seen once; the top ten hold 1.3%. Study-wide points: Patients showed no significant difference from controls in CD8+ Simpson's diversity.

CDR3 length: 13 amino acids. V lost 4 bases to trimming and J lost 0 bases, with 8 bases between them. The germline CDR1 and CDR2 sequences are SQVTM and ANQGSEA. Individuals selected for sequencing had exhibited CD8+CD57+ cell expansion on flow cytometry. The chain combines TRBV29-1 with TRBJ2-3; D unclear. The sequencing sample was made of sorted CD4+, CD8+, or CD8+CD57+ T cells (not recorded which) from PBMCs. This receptor was obtained from a human donor with aplastic anemia. CDR3 amino acids: CSVVVSSTDTQYF. The CDR3 nucleotides are TGCAGCGTTGTGGTATCTAGCACAGATACGCAGTATTTT.